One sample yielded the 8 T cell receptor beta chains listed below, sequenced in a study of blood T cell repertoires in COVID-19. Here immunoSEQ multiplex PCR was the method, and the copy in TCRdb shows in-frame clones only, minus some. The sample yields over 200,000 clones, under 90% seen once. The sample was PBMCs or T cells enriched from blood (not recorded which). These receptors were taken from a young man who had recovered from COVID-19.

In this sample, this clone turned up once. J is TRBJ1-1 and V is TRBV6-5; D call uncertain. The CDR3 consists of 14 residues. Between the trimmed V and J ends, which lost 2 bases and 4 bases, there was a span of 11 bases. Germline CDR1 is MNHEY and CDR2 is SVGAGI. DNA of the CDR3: TGTGCCAGCAGTTACGGGTCGGGGAGCACTGAAGCTTTCTTT. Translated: CASSYGSGSTEAFF.

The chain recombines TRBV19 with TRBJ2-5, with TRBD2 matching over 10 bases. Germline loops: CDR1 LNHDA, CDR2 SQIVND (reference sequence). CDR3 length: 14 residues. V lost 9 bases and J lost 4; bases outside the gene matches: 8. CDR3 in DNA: TGTGCCAGCAACCCGGGGACTAGCGTAGAGACCCAGTACTTC. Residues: CASNPGTSVETQYF.

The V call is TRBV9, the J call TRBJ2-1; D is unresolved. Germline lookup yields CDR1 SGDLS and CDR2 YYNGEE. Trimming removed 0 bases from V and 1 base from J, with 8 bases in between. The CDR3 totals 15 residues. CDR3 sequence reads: CASSVDSLSYNEQFF. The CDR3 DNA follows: TGTGCCAGCAGCGTAGATAGCCTATCCTACAATGAGCAGTTCTTC.

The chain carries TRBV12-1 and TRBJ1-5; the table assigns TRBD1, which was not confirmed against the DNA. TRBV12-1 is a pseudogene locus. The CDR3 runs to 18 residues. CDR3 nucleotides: TGTGCCAGCAGCTTTCCTCCTGGACAGGGGGCTAGCAATCAGCCCCAGCATTTT. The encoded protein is CASSFPPGQGASNQPQHF.

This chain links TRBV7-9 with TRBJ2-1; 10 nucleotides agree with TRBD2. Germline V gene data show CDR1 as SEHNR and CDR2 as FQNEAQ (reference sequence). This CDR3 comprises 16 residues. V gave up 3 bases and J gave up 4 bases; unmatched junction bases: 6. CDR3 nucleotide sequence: TGTGCCAGCAGCTTCCCAGCGGGGGGGCCGTACAATGAGCAGTTCTTC. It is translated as CASSFPAGGPYNEQFF.

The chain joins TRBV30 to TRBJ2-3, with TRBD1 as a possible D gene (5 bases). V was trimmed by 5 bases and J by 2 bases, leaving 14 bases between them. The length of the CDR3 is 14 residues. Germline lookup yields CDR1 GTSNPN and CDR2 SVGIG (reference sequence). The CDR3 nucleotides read TGTGCCTGGCAGTGGGGCCCCCACACAGATACGCAGTATTTT. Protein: CAWQWGPHTDTQYF. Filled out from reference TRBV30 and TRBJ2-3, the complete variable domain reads SQTIHQWPATLVQPVGSPLSLECTVEGTSNPNLYWYRQAAGRGLQLLFYSVGIGQISSEVPQNLSASRPQDRQFILSSKKLLLSDSGFYLCAWQWGPHTDTQYFGPGTRLTVL.

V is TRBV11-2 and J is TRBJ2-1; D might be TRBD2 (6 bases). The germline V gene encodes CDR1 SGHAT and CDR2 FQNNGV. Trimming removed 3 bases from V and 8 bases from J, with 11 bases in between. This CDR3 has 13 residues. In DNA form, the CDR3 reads TGTGCCAGCAGCTTCTTTACTAGCTATGAGCAGTTCTTC. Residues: CASSFFTSYEQFF. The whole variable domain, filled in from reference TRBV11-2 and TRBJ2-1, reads EAGVAQSPRYKIIEKRQSVAFWCNPISGHATLYWYQQILGQGPKLLIQFQNNGVVDDSQLPKDRFSAERLKGVDSTLKIQPAKLEDSAVYLCASSFFTSYEQFFGPGTRLTVL.

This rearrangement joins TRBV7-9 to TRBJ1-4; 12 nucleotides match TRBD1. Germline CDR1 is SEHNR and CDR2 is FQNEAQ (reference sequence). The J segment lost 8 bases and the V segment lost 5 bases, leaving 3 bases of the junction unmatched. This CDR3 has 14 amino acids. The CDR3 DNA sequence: TGTGCCAGCAGCCCGGGACAGGGGGCAGAAAAACTGTTTTTT. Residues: CASSPGQGAEKLFF.